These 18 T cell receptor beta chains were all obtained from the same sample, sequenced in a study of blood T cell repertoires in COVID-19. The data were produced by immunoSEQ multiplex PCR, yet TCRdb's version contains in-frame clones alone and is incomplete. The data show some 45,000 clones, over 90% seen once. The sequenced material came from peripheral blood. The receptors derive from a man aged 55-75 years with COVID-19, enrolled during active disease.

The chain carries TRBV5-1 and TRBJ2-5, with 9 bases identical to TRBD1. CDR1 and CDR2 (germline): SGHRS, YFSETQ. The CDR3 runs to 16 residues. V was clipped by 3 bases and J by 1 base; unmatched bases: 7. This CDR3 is CASSSPGTGSQETQYF. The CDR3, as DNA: TGCGCCAGCAGCTCACCGGGGACAGGGAGCCAAGAGACCCAGTACTTC. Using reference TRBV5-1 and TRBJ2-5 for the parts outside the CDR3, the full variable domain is KAGVTQTPRYLIKTRGQQVTLSCSPISGHRSVSWYQQTPGQGLQFLFEYFSETQRNKGNFPGRFSGRQFSNSRSEMNVSTLELGDSALYLCASSSPGTGSQETQYFGPGTRLLVL.

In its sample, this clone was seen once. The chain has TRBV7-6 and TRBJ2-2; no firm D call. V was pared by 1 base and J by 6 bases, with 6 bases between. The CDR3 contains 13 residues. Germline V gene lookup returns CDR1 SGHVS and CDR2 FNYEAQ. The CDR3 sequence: CASSLGQAGELFF. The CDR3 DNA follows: TGTGCCAGCAGCTTAGGGCAGGCCGGGGAGCTGTTTTTT.

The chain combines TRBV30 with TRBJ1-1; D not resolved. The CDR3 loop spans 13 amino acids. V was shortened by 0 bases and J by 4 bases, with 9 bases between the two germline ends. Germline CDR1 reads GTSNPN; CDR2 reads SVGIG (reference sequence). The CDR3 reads CAWSVLSPTEAFF. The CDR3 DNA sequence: TGTGCCTGGAGTGTTCTAAGTCCCACTGAAGCTTTCTTT.

The CDR3 region is CASSSRDRGRPYEQYF. DNA of the CDR3: TGTGCCAGCAGCTCCAGGGACAGGGGGCGTCCCTACGAGCAGTACTTC. The chain joins TRBV27 to TRBJ2-7; 12 bases are shared with TRBD1. After removal of 6 bases from V and 2 bases from J, the junction contained 8 bases not matched to a gene. CDR3 size: 16 residues. Germline CDR1 and CDR2: MNHEY and SMNVEV (reference sequence).

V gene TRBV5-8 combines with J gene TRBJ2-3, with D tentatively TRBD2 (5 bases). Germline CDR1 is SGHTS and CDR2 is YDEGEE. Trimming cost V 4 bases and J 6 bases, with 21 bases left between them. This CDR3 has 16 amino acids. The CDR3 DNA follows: TGTGCCAGCAGCCAGCTCACTAGAGCTTTCACGGATACGCAGTATTTT. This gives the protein CASSQLTRAFTDTQYF.

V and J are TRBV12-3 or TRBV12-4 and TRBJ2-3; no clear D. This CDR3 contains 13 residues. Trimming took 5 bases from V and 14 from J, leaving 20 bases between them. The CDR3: CASSAVGPTSVYF. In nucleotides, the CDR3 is TGTGCCAGCAGTGCGGTGGGTCCGACGTCTGTGTATTTT.

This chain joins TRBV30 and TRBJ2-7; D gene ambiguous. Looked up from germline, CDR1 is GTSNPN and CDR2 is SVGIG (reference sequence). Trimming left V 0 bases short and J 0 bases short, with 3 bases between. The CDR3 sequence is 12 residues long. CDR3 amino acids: CAWSVHSYEQYF. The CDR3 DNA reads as TGTGCCTGGAGTGTCCACTCCTACGAGCAGTACTTC.

This CDR3 reads CASSPGTSDTGELFF. The CDR3 nucleotides are TGTGCCAGCAGTCCCGGGACATCCGATACCGGGGAGCTGTTTTTT. This chain uses TRBV5-6 with TRBJ2-2; possibly TRBD1 for D (6 bases). In germline, CDR1 is SGHDT, CDR2 YYEEEE. V gave up 5 bases and J gave up 5 bases, with 16 bases separating them. This CDR3 is built from 15 residues.

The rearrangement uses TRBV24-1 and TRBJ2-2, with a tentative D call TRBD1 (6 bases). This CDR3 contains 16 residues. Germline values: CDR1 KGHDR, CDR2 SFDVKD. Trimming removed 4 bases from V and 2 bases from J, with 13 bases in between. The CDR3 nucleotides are TGTGCCACCAGTGACCATCCGGGACAAAACACCGGGGAGCTGTTTTTT. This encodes CATSDHPGQNTGELFF.

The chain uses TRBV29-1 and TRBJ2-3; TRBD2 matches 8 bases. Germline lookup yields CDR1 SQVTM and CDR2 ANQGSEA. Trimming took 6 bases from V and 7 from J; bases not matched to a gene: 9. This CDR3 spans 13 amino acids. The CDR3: CSVLGRGANTQYF. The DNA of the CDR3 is TGCAGCGTCCTCGGGCGGGGGGCCAATACGCAGTATTTT.

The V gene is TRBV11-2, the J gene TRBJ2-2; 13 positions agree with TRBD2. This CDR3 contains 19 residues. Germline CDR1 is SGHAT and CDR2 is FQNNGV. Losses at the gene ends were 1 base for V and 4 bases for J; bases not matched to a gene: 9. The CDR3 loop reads CASSLVSSLAGGFTGELFF. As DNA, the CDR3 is TGTGCCAGCAGCTTAGTCAGCTCACTAGCGGGGGGGTTCACCGGGGAGCTGTTTTTT.

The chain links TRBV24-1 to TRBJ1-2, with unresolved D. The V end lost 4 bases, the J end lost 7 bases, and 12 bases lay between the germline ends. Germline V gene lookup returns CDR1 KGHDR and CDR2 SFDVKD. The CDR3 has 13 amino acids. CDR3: CATSDPGRPGYTF. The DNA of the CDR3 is TGTGCCACCAGTGACCCCGGCAGGCCTGGCTACACCTTC.

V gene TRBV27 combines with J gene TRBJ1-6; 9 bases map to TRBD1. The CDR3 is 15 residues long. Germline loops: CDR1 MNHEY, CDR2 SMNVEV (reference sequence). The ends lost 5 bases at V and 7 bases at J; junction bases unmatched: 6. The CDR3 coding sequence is TGTGCCAGCAGTGGGGACAGGGTATGGAATTCACCCCTCCACTTT. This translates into CASSGDRVWNSPLHF.

Here the CDR3 reads CASSKAARGKTNTGELFF. In nucleotides, the CDR3 is TGTGCCAGCAGCAAAGCGGCCAGGGGAAAAACGAACACCGGGGAGCTGTTTTTT. The V and J genes are TRBV21-1 and TRBJ2-2; TRBD1, as called in the table, went unchecked against the DNA. TRBV21-1 is listed as a pseudogene. This CDR3 has 18 residues.

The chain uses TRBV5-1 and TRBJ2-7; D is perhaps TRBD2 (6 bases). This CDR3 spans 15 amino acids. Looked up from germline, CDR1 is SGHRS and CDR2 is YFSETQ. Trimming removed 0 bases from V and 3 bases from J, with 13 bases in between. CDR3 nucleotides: TGCGCCAGCAGCTTGGATTCTAGCGTCAACTACGAGCAGTACTTC. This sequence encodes CASSLDSSVNYEQYF.

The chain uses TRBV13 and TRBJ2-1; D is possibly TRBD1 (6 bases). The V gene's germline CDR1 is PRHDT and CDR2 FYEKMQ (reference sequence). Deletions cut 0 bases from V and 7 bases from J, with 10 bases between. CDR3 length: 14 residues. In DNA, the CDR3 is TGTGCCAGCAGCTTAGGCAGGGGATTTAATGAGCAGTTCTTC. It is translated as CASSLGRGFNEQFF.

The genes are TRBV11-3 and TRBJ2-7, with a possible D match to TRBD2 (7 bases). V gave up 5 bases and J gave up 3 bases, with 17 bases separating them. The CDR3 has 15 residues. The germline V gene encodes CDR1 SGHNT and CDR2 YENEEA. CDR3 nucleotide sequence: TGTGCCAGCAGCCCTATCGAGGGGGGGGACTACGAGCAGTACTTC. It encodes CASSPIEGGDYEQYF.

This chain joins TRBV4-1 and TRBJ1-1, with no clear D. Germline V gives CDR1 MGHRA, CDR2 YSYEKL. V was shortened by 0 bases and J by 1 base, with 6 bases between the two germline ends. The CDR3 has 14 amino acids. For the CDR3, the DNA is TGCGCCAGCAGCCAAGATCGGTCGAACACTGAAGCTTTCTTT. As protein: CASSQDRSNTEAFF.